This T cell receptor (beta chain) was recovered during a study of blood T cell repertoires in COVID-19. Study background: The cDNA or gDNA used as material had been derived from T cells, B-cell-depleted T cells, or PBMCs.

Participants were aged roughly 18 to 89 years from approximately 25 US areas. Contact with a PCR-confirmed or clinician-diagnosed COVID-19 case occurred within 2 weeks of entry. From germline, CDR1 is LNHDA and CDR2 SQIVND (reference sequence). The CDR3 totals 11 residues. The V and J ends lost 7 bases and 6 bases respectively, with 9 bases between them. Source study methods: Estimation of nucleated cell counts was performed using reference gene primer amplification. The protocol was immunoSEQ multiplex PCR, while the TCRdb copy is restricted to in-frame clones and leaves out a portion. V, J and clone size are taken as reported in that table, and D and trimming were inferred from the DNA itself. The sample has some 290,000 clones, roughly 90% seen once; the top ten hold about 4%.

The specimen was PBMCs or T cells enriched from blood (not recorded which). The gene calls are TRBV19 and TRBJ1-2, with a weak D call TRBD1 (6 bases). This clonotype was obtained from a woman in her 30s who had been exposed to COVID-19. This CDR3 reads CASTGVNGYTF. The CDR3 DNA reads as TGTGCCAGTACAGGGGTAAATGGCTACACCTTC.